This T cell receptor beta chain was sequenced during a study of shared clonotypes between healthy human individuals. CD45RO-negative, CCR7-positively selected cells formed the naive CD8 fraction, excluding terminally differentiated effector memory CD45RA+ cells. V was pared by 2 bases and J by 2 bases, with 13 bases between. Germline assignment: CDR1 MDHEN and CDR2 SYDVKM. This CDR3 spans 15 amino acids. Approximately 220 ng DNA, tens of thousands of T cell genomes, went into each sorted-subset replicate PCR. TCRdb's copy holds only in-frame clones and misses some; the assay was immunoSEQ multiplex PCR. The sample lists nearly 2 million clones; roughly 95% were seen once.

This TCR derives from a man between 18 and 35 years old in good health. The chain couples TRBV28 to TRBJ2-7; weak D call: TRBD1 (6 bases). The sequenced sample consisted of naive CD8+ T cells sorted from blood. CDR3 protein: CASSLRGWETYEQYF. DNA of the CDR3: TGTGCCAGCAGTTTAAGGGGGTGGGAAACCTACGAGCAGTACTTC.